This passage covers 2 T cell receptor beta chains from one sample sequenced in a study of blood T cell repertoires in COVID-19. Assay used: immunoSEQ multiplex PCR; TCRdb lists only in-frame clones, some missing. The sample lists 200,000 to 250,000 clones, 84% occurring once. Sequencing used peripheral blood. Receptors were obtained from a woman in her fifties or sixties who had recovered from COVID-19.

The chain has TRBV19 and TRBJ2-7, with TRBD1 matching over 10 bases. Trimming took 4 bases from V and 4 from J; bases not matched to a gene: 4. This CDR3 contains 14 residues. Germline values: CDR1 LNHDA, CDR2 SQIVND (reference sequence). The CDR3 sequence is CASSKRDRGYEQYF. The CDR3 region has the DNA TGTGCCAGTAGTAAACGGGACAGGGGTTACGAGCAGTACTTC.

CDR3 residues: CASSLTRDTYNEQFF. The CDR3 coding sequence is TGTGCCAGCAGCTTAACAAGGGACACCTACAATGAGCAGTTCTTC. The V and J genes are TRBV13 and TRBJ2-1; a weak D match, TRBD1 (6 bases). The V end was cut by 2 bases, the J end by 2 bases, with 10 bases between. This CDR3 is built from 15 residues. Per germline, CDR1 PRHDT and CDR2 FYEKMQ (reference sequence). The variable domain in full, with the rest retrieved from reference TRBV13 and TRBJ2-1, is AAGVIQSPRHLIKEKRETATLKCYPIPRHDTVYWYQQGPGQDPQFLISFYEKMQSDKGSIPDRFSAQQFSDYHSELNMSSLELGDSALYFCASSLTRDTYNEQFFGPGTRLTVL.